This T cell receptor (beta chain) was retrieved from a study of blood T cells in healthy people across ages (dated by TCRdb to about 2015). Study-level background: In model experiments, roughly one uniquely barcoded TCR beta cDNA molecule per two T cells was captured by template switching. Using deep sequencing normalized with unique cDNA molecular identifiers, the study measured how TCR beta repertoire diversity changes with age. The donors were split into four age groups: young (average 16 years), middle-aged (roughly 39), aged (approximately 60) and long-lived (approximately 80). To avoid experimental bias, donors of different ages were randomly spread across the sequencing lanes. Using the same blood draw, the study looked at two additional independent replicas of 1 million unique cDNA reads for two donors, one aged 18 to 30 and the other aged 80 or older.

Trimmed from V: 6 bases; trimmed from J: 2 bases; junction bases lacking a gene match: 4. Counted from cysteine to phenylalanine, this CDR3 has 13 amino acids. Only the CDR3 region is kept as DNA, spanning 39 bases read in frame from base 1. Reading the germline V gene gives CDR1 MDHEN and CDR2 SYDVKM. There are many counts of this clonotype. Its antigen is still unknown. No base qualities exist here, and no much larger clone lies one base off it. Libraries were prepared through 5' RACE. The reads were generated on an Illumina HiSeq 2500. A second PCR of about 6 to 11 cycles was run with a J-beta primer mix and a sample-barcoded 5' primer. A template-switch 5' adaptor carrying 12 random nucleotides introduced a unique molecular identifier onto each TCR beta cDNA molecule. Each sample yielded at least 3 million CDR3-containing paired-end reads. First-strand cDNA was synthesized from all RNA with the Mint cDNA synthesis kit, primed by a TRBC-specific oligonucleotide. After uracil-DNA glycosylase treatment, a first 18-cycle PCR used universal primers M1SS and BC2_uni_R on all cDNA. Concerning the study's data processing: For normalization, 1 million high-quality reads were randomly selected from each sample, with every read carrying a distinct molecular identifier. Instead of being binned into consensus sequences, reads with shared molecular identifiers were discarded. MiTCR, run with a Q25 quality threshold and the strictest error-elimination algorithm, handled CDR3 identification, clonotype clustering and error correction. A nonparametric unseen species model using Euler transformation provided a lower-bound estimate of total TCR beta diversity. TCRdb reworked the public reads: Q25 trimming with fastp, MiXCR clone assembly, productive beta chains retained. Each CDR3 protein gets just one entry, which takes the most common genes and DNA from the rows behind it. TCRdb's processing, not the study's, gives the V and J calls here. The sample table contains 650,000 to 800,000 distinct CDR3 sequences; only one count was recorded for about 50% of them. Approximately 12% of the sample comes from the top ten.

The approximately 40 donors, aged about 6 to 100 years, were systemically healthy Caucasian individuals from Russia. Around 9.9 milliliters of peripheral blood were collected from each donor into EDTA-treated Vacutainer tubes. Ficoll-Paque density-gradient centrifugation was used to isolate PBMCs, with at least 6 million obtained per sample. Total RNA, at least 6 micrograms per sample, was extracted from PBMCs with Trizol reagent. For every donor, flow cytometry on a PBMC aliquot measured the percentage of naive CD45RAhigh/CD27high T cells. Study-wide conclusions, independent of this receptor: Donor CMV infection status was unknown, potentially confounding age-related changes in expanded clonotypes. Since profiling was done on bulk unsorted PBMCs, naive and antigen-experienced compartments could not be conclusively compared. There was a strong correlation between observed TCR beta diversity and the percentage of naive T cells measured by flow cytometry. As age increased, observed TCR beta diversity per million T cells dropped in a roughly linear way, and a significant reduction was already evident by age 40. Compared with the aged group, more naive CD4+ T cells, fewer expanded clones and increased TCR diversity were shown by the long-lived group, suggesting age selection. Estimates of total diversity based on one million sequenced T cells were regarded as lower bounds and as underestimates.

The chain uses TRBV28 and TRBJ2-7; TRBD1 matches 7 bases in the middle. The source of this sequence is a woman older than 75 in good health. Sequenced input: blood. CDR3 reads: CASRGTAPYEQYF. The DNA sequence is TGTGCCAGCAGAGGGACAGCGCCCTACGAGCAGTACTTC.